The present T cell receptor (beta chain) was sequenced within a study of glioma-infiltrating T cells after dendritic cell vaccination. Amplification used 60 V beta primers and 13 J beta primers. TCRdb's table, derived via immunoSEQ multiplex PCR, lists solely in-frame clones and lacks some. The data contain 500 to 600 clones, 65% to 90% of them singletons. Fresh-frozen tumor tissue and more than two years of survival data were available for all. Tumor tissue had over 20% tumor content by H&E staining. Germline CDR1 is SGHNT and CDR2 is YYREEE (reference sequence). Trimming at V came to 3 bases and at J to 2 bases, leaving 6 bases not matched to a gene. The CDR3 runs 15 residues.

The clonotype comes from a human donor with glioblastoma. The chain carries TRBV5-4 and TRBJ1-2; 8 nucleotides line up with TRBD1. Sequencing was performed on tumor tissue, taken before dendritic cell vaccination. CDR3 bases: TGTGCCAGCAGCTCCCAGACAGGGGCCAACTATGGCTACACCTTC. This encodes CASSSQTGANYGYTF.